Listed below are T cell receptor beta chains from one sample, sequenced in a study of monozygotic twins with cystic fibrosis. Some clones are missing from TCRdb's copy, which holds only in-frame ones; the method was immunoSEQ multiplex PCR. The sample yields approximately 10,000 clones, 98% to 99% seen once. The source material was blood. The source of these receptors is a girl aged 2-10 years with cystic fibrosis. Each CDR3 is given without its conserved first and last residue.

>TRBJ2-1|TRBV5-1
ASSLAVTSGSNEQF
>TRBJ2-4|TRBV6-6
ASKGQGEAKNIQY
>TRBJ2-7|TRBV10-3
AISESVPTYEQY
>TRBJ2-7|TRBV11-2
ASSLVGGVGEQY
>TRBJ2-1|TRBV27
ASTASGRASNEQF
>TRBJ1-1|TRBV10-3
AISEGGGAF
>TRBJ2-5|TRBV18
ASSPPMSRGQETQY
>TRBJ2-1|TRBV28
ASRLAAYNEQF
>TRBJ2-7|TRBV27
ASGPGLGISYEQY
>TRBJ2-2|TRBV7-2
ASSSNRGGELF
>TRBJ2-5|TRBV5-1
ASSFRQNQETQY